Listed here are 9 T cell receptor beta chains from one sample, sequenced in a study of beta chain features in type 1 diabetes. Every bit of the isolated RNA underwent reverse transcription, so sequencing read expressed TCRB transcripts. Generated by immunoSEQ multiplex PCR, the TCRdb table keeps only in-frame clones and is missing some. The sample lists 970,000 or so clones, roughly 17% seen once, with about 0.02% in the top ten. Sequencing input: naive CD4+ T cells from blood. These receptors originate from a woman between 18 and 29 years old in good health.

This clone was counted only a few times. This sequence joins TRBV28 and TRBJ1-1; 7 bases are a match to TRBD1. In germline, CDR1 is MDHEN, CDR2 SYDVKM. V lost 5 bases, J lost 4 bases, and 13 bases stayed unmatched. The CDR3 is made up of 16 amino acids. DNA of the CDR3: TGTGCCAGCAGTCTTTTCCGACAGGGTGGCGGCACTGAAGCTTTCTTT. Its protein product is CASSLFRQGGGTEAFF.

This clone turned up a few times. The genes are TRBV6-1 and TRBJ2-1; weak D call: TRBD1 (6 bases). The CDR3 totals 13 residues. V was trimmed by 6 bases and J by 5 bases, leaving 11 bases between them. Looked up from germline, CDR1 is MNHNS and CDR2 is SASEGT. CDR3 loop: CASSTQGHNEQFF. The CDR3 DNA is TGTGCCAGCAGCACACAGGGTCACAATGAGCAGTTCTTC.

This clone occurred a few times. The chain couples TRBV5-1 to TRBJ2-5, with D possibly being TRBD2 (5 bases). From germline, CDR1 is SGHRS and CDR2 YFSETQ. CDR3 length: 14 residues. Trimming shortened V by 1 base and J by 4 bases, and 11 bases separated the two germline ends. Written as DNA, the CDR3 is TGCGCCAGCAGCTTGACCCCGGCGGGAGAGACCCAGTACTTC. This translates into CASSLTPAGETQYF.

This clone appeared a few times. V is TRBV4-1 and J is TRBJ2-1; possibly TRBD2 for D (5 bases). The CDR3 has 15 amino acids. Germline CDR1 MGHRA, CDR2 YSYEKL. Trimming removed 0 bases at V and 4 bases at J, with 10 bases between. CDR3 protein: CASSQDGRDYNEQFF. CDR3 nucleotides: TGCGCCAGCAGCCAAGATGGCCGGGATTACAATGAGCAGTTCTTC.

This clone was recorded a few times. The sample has other DNA sequences that encode this CDR3 too. V usage is TRBV27 and J usage is TRBJ2-1; D gene unclear. The germline gives CDR1 MNHEY, CDR2 SMNVEV (reference sequence). Trimming removed 3 bases from V and 2 bases from J, with 8 bases in between. The CDR3 has 14 amino acids. The CDR3 spells CASSLGRAYNEQFF. As DNA, the CDR3 is TGTGCCAGCAGTTTGGGCCGGGCCTACAATGAGCAGTTCTTC.

This clone occurred a few times. The rearrangement joins TRBV7-2 to TRBJ2-7; 10 bases line up with TRBD1. The CDR3 spans 16 residues. CDR1 is SGHTA and CDR2 is FQGNSA in the germline V gene. V shed 5 bases and J 0 bases; nucleotides not matched to a gene: 7. CDR3 nucleotides: TGTGCCAGCAGCATACGACAGGGGGCCTTCTCCTACGAGCAGTACTTC. This encodes CASSIRQGAFSYEQYF.

V gene TRBV5-4 combines with J gene TRBJ1-2; D may be TRBD1 (5 bases). This CDR3 has 15 residues. V was trimmed by 2 bases and J by 4 bases, leaving 15 bases between them. Looked up from germline, CDR1 is SGHNT and CDR2 is YYREEE (reference sequence). The DNA of the CDR3 is TGTGCCAGCAGCTTACCCGACAGAAAAATCTATGGCTACACCTTC. Translation: CASSLPDRKIYGYTF. The variable domain in full, completed from reference TRBV5-4 and TRBJ1-2, reads ETGVTQSPTHLIKTRGQQVTLRCSSQSGHNTVSWYQQALGQGPQFIFQYYREEENGRGNFPPRFSGLQFPNYSSELNVNALELDDSALYLCASSLPDRKIYGYTFGSGTRLTVV.

The chain uses TRBV6-5 and TRBJ1-1, with D unresolved. Germline lookup yields CDR1 MNHEY and CDR2 SVGAGI. CDR3 length: 13 residues. The V and J ends lost 8 bases and 0 bases respectively, with 10 bases between them. The CDR3 nucleotides are TGTGCCAGCCGGCCCCCGATGAACACTGAAGCTTTCTTT. Translated: CASRPPMNTEAFF.

The CDR3 nucleotides are TGTGCCAGCAGCTCAAGACAGGGTGACTACGAGCAGTACTTC. It yields the protein CASSSRQGDYEQYF. The rearrangement joins TRBV7-9 to TRBJ2-7; TRBD1 agrees at 7 bases. The V gene end was trimmed by 4 bases and the J gene end by 3 bases; junction bases not matched to a gene: 6. Germline V lookup: CDR1 SEHNR, CDR2 FQNEAQ (reference sequence). This CDR3 has 14 residues.